This TCR beta chain is drawn from a study of blood T cell repertoires in COVID-19. CDR3 length: 14 residues. Germline CDR1 reads MDHEN; CDR2 reads SYDVKM. Trimming cost V 2 bases and J 4 bases; bases outside gene matches: 3. Assay used: immunoSEQ multiplex PCR; TCRdb lists only in-frame clones, some missing. The sample shows fewer than 250,000 clones, approximately 80% of them seen only once. This receptor was taken from a man aged 25-40 years with active or convalescent COVID-19. The sequencing input was peripheral blood. The chain recombines TRBV28 with TRBJ2-3; TRBD2 matches at 7 bases. The CDR3 sequence is CASSLREGPDTQYF. The CDR3 region has the DNA TGTGCCAGCAGTTTAAGGGAGGGACCAGATACGCAGTATTTT.